Listed below are T cell receptor beta chains from one sample, sequenced in a study of blood T cells in healthy people across ages. TCRdb fed the 5' RACE reads into MiXCR, producing one record per CDR3 protein. The table includes roughly 1,000,000 distinct CDR3 sequences, under 30% detected once. Another study also made use of these data, one on T cells of mothers and their children.

What was sequenced was blood. The receptors were gathered from a girl aged 2-10 years in good health. Each CDR3 is given with its conserved first and last residue. A D gene is named only where the DNA matches it firmly. Clone size is stated in some rows and not others, as once, few, many or a class when expanded.

d_call: -
v_call: TRBV19
clone_size: -
j_call: TRBJ2-2
cdr3_aa: CATTYSTGELFF
cdr3_nt: TGTGCCACTACCTACAGCACCGGGGAGCTGTTTTTT

d_call: TRBD1
v_call: TRBV12-3/TRBV12-4
clone_size: -
j_call: TRBJ1-1
cdr3_aa: CASKGTGGTEAFF
cdr3_nt: TGTGCCAGCAAGGGGACAGGGGGCACTGAAGCTTTCTTT

d_call: -
v_call: TRBV3-1
clone_size: -
j_call: TRBJ1-1
cdr3_aa: CASTIEGGRTEAFF
cdr3_nt: TGTGCCAGCACCATAGAGGGGGGCAGAACTGAAGCTTTCTTT

d_call: -
v_call: TRBV6-5
clone_size: few
j_call: TRBJ2-1
cdr3_aa: CASSALGPYNEQFF
cdr3_nt: TGTGCCAGCAGCGCCCTTGGCCCCTACAATGAGCAGTTCTTC

d_call: TRBD2
v_call: TRBV24-1
clone_size: few
j_call: TRBJ2-7
cdr3_aa: CATSDPRGDEQYF
cdr3_nt: TGTGCCACCAGTGATCCACGGGGGGACGAGCAGTACTTC

d_call: -
v_call: TRBV9
clone_size: -
j_call: TRBJ1-2
cdr3_aa: CASNAGTDLNYGYTF
cdr3_nt: TGTGCCAGCAACGCCGGGACGGACCTTAACTATGGCTACACCTTC

d_call: -
v_call: TRBV20-1
clone_size: few
j_call: TRBJ1-2
cdr3_aa: CSARDSSNYGYTF
cdr3_nt: TGCAGTGCTAGAGATTCGAGTAACTATGGCTACACCTTC

d_call: TRBD1
v_call: TRBV5-1
clone_size: -
j_call: TRBJ2-1
cdr3_aa: CASRQGADNEQFF
cdr3_nt: TGCGCCAGCAGGCAGGGGGCTGACAATGAGCAGTTCTTC

d_call: TRBD1
v_call: TRBV7-2
clone_size: -
j_call: TRBJ2-1
cdr3_aa: CASSLIWTGGSSYNEQFF
cdr3_nt: TGTGCCAGCAGCTTAATTTGGACAGGGGGGAGCTCCTACAATGAGCAGTTCTTC

d_call: -
v_call: TRBV7-9
clone_size: -
j_call: TRBJ2-7
cdr3_aa: CASCYPSQDEQYF
cdr3_nt: TGTGCCAGCTGTTACCCTTCGCAGGACGAGCAGTACTTC

d_call: -
v_call: TRBV12-3/TRBV12-4
clone_size: -
j_call: TRBJ2-5
cdr3_aa: CASSLMLYQETQYF
cdr3_nt: TGTGCCAGCAGTTTGATGCTGTACCAAGAGACCCAGTACTTC

d_call: TRBD2
v_call: TRBV7-2
clone_size: -
j_call: TRBJ2-5
cdr3_aa: CASSLDPGGPGETQYF
cdr3_nt: TGTGCCAGCAGCTTAGATCCGGGGGGGCCGGGAGAGACCCAGTACTTC

d_call: -
v_call: TRBV25-1
clone_size: few
j_call: TRBJ2-3
cdr3_aa: CASSEYVSLGTDTQYF
cdr3_nt: TGTGCCAGCAGTGAATACGTCTCCTTGGGCACAGATACGCAGTATTTT

d_call: -
v_call: TRBV20-1
clone_size: -
j_call: TRBJ1-1
cdr3_aa: CSARDALGRRADTEAFF
cdr3_nt: TGCAGTGCTAGAGATGCCCTTGGGAGAAGGGCGGACACTGAAGCTTTCTTT

d_call: -
v_call: TRBV29-1
clone_size: few
j_call: TRBJ1-3
cdr3_aa: CSALGRGGSDTIYF
cdr3_nt: TGCAGCGCCCTCGGCCGGGGGGGTAGCGACACCATATATTTT

d_call: -
v_call: TRBV5-1
clone_size: many
j_call: TRBJ2-5
cdr3_aa: CASSSVIQETQYF
cdr3_nt: TGCGCCAGCAGCTCTGTTATCCAAGAGACCCAGTACTTC

d_call: TRBD2
v_call: TRBV20-1
clone_size: few
j_call: TRBJ2-7
cdr3_aa: CSAIAGESYEQYF
cdr3_nt: TGCAGTGCTATAGCGGGAGAAAGCTACGAGCAGTACTTC

d_call: -
v_call: TRBV20-1
clone_size: few
j_call: TRBJ2-7
cdr3_aa: CSARDFPGDSYEQYF
cdr3_nt: TGCAGTGCTAGAGATTTTCCAGGCGACTCCTACGAGCAGTACTTC

d_call: TRBD2
v_call: TRBV28
clone_size: -
j_call: TRBJ2-7
cdr3_aa: CASSETSGFPYEQYF
cdr3_nt: TGTGCCAGCAGTGAGACTAGCGGGTTCCCTTACGAGCAGTACTTC

d_call: -
v_call: TRBV7-2
clone_size: -
j_call: TRBJ1-2
cdr3_aa: CASNQGRVHYGYTF
cdr3_nt: TGTGCCAGCAATCAAGGGAGGGTACACTATGGCTACACCTTC

d_call: -
v_call: TRBV6-5
clone_size: -
j_call: TRBJ2-7
cdr3_aa: CVSTKDFYEQYF
cdr3_nt: TGTGTCAGCACTAAGGACTTCTACGAGCAGTACTTC

d_call: -
v_call: TRBV10-3
clone_size: few
j_call: TRBJ1-4
cdr3_aa: CAISDSVNEKLFF
cdr3_nt: TGTGCCATCAGTGACAGTGTTAATGAAAAACTGTTTTTT

d_call: -
v_call: TRBV19
clone_size: -
j_call: TRBJ2-1
cdr3_aa: CASSTFLLAGSNEQFF
cdr3_nt: TGTGCCAGTAGTACCTTTTTACTAGCCGGGTCTAATGAGCAGTTCTTC

d_call: TRBD1
v_call: TRBV6-1
clone_size: -
j_call: TRBJ2-7
cdr3_aa: CASSDGTGEYYYEQYF
cdr3_nt: TGTGCCAGCAGTGATGGGACAGGAGAATACTATTACGAGCAGTACTTC

d_call: -
v_call: TRBV4-2
clone_size: few
j_call: TRBJ2-7
cdr3_aa: CASSQDKLAGPYEQYF
cdr3_nt: TGTGCCAGCAGCCAAGATAAGTTGGCGGGCCCCTACGAGCAGTACTTC

d_call: -
v_call: TRBV20-1
clone_size: -
j_call: TRBJ1-1
cdr3_aa: CSARAVGGMNTEAFF
cdr3_nt: TGCAGTGCTAGAGCAGTTGGGGGGATGAACACTGAAGCTTTCTTT

d_call: TRBD1
v_call: TRBV12-3/TRBV12-4
clone_size: few
j_call: TRBJ1-2
cdr3_aa: CASSFSGQGGYTF
cdr3_nt: TGTGCCAGCAGTTTCTCAGGACAGGGAGGCTACACCTTC